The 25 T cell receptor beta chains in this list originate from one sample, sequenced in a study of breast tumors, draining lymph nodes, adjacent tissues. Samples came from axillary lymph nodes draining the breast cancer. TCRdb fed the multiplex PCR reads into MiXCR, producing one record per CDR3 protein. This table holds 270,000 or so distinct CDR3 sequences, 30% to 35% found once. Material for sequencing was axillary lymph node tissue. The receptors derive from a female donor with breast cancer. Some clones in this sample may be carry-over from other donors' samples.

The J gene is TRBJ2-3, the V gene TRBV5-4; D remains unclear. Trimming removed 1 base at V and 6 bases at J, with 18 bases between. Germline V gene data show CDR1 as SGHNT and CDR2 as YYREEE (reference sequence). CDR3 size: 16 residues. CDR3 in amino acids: CASSLISAALMDTQYF. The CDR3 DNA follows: TGTGCCAGCAGCTTGATATCGGCAGCGTTAATGGATACGCAGTATTTT.

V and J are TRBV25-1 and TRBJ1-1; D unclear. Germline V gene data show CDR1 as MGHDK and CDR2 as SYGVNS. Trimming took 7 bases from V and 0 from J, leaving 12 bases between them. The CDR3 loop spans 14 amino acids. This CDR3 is CASTEGLMNTEAFF. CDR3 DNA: TGTGCCAGCACGGAGGGCCTTATGAACACTGAAGCTTTCTTT.

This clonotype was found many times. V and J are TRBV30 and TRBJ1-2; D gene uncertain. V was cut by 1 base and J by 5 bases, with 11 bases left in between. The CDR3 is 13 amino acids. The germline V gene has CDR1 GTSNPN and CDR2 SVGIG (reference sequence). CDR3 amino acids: CAWSEGFYYGYTF. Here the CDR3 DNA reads TGTGCCTGGAGTGAAGGGTTTTATTATGGCTACACCTTC. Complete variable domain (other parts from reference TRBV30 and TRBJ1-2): SQTIHQWPATLVQPVGSPLSLECTVEGTSNPNLYWYRQAAGRGLQLLFYSVGIGQISSEVPQNLSASRPQDRQFILSSKKLLLSDSGFYLCAWSEGFYYGYTFGSGTRLTVV.

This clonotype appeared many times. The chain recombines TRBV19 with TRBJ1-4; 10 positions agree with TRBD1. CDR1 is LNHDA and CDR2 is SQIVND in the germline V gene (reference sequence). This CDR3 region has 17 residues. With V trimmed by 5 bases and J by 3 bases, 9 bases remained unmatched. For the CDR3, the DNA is TGTGCCAGTAGTCACCGGGACAGGGGTACGTCTAATGAAAAACTGTTTTTT. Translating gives CASSHRDRGTSNEKLFF.

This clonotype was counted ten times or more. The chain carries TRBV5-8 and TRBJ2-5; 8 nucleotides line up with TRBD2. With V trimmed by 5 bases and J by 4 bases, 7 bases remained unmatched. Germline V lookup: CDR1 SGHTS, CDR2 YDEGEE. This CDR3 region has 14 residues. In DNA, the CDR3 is TGTGCCAGCAGGACCGGAGCGGGAGCAGAGACCCAGTACTTC. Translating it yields CASRTGAGAETQYF.

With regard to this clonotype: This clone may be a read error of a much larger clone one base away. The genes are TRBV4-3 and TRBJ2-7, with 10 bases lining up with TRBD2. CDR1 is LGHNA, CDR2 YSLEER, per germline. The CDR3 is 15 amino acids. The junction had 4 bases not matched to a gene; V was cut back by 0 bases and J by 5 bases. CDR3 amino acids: CASSQETSGIHEQYF. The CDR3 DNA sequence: TGCGCCAGCAGCCAAGAAACTAGCGGGATCCACGAGCAGTACTTC.

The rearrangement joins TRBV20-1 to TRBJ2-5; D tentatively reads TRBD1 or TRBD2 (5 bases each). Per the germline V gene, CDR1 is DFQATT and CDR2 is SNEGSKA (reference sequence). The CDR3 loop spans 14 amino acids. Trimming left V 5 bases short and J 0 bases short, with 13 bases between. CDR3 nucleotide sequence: TGCAGTGCTCAAACCGGGACCCACCAAGAGACCCAGTACTTC. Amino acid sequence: CSAQTGTHQETQYF.

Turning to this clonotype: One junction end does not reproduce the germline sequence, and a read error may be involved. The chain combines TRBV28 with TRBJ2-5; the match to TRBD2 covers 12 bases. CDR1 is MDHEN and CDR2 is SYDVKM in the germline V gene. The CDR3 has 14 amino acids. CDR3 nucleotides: TGTGCCAGCAAGCTAGCGGGAGGGAAAGAGACCCAGCACTTC. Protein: CASKLAGGKETQHF.

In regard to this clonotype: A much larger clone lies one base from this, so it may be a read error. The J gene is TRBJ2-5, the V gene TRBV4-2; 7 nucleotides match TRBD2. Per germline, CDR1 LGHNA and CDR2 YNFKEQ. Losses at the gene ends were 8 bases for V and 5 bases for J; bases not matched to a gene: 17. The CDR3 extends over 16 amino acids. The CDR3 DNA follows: TGTGCCAGCGGACTTCCGGGACTATCGAGAGAGGAGACCCAGTACTTC. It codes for CASGLPGLSREETQYF.

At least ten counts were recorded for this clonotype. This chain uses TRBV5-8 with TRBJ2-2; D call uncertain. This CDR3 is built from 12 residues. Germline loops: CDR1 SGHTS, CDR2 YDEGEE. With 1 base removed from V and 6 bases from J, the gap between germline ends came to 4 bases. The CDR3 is CASSLLPGELFF. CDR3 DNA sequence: TGTGCCAGCAGCTTGTTGCCCGGGGAGCTGTTTTTT.

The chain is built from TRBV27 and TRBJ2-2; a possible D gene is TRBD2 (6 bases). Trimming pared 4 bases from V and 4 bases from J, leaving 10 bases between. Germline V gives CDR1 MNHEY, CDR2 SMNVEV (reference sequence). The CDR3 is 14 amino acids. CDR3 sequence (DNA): TGTGCCAGCAGTTCGGGACTTATCACCGGGGAGCTGTTTTTT. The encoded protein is CASSSGLITGELFF.

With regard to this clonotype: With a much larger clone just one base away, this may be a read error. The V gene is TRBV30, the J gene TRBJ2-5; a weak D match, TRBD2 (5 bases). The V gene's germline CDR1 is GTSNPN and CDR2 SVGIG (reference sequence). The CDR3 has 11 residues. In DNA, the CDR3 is TGTGCCTGGGACTACCAAGAGGCCCAGTACTTC. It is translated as CAWDYQEAQYF.

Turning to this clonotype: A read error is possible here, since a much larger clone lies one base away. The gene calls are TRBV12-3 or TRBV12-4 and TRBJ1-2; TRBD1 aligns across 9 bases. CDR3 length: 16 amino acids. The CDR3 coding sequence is TGTGCCAGCAGTCAGGACAGGGGAACATATAACTATGGCTACGCCTTC. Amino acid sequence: CASSQDRGTYNYGYAF.

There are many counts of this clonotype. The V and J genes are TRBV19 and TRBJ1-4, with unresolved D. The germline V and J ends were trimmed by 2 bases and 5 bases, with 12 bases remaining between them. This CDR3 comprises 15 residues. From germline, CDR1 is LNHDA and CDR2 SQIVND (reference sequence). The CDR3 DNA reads TGTGCCAGTAGTATAACGGGGATAGGGAATGAAAAACTGTTTTTT. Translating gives CASSITGIGNEKLFF. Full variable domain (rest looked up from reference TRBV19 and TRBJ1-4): DGGITQSPKYLFRKEGQNVTLSCEQNLNHDAMYWYRQDPGQGLRLIYYSQIVNDFQKGDIAEGYSVSREKKESFPLTVTSAQKNPTAFYLCASSITGIGNEKLFFGSGTQLSVL.

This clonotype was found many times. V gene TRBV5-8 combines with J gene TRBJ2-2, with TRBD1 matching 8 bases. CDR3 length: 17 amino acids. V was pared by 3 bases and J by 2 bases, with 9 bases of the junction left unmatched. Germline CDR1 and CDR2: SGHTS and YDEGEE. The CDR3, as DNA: TGTGCCAGCAGCTCACCCCGGGACAGGCTTAACACCGGGGAGCTGTTTTTT. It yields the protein CASSSPRDRLNTGELFF.

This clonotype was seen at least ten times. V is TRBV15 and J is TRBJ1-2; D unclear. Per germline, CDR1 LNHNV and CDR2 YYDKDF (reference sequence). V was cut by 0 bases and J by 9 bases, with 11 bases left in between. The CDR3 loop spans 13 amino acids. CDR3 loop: CATSRDRQVSYTF. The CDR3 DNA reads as TGTGCCACCAGCAGAGATCGCCAAGTTAGCTACACCTTC. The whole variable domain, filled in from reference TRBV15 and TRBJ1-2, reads DAMVIQNPRYQVTQFGKPVTLSCSQTLNHNVMYWYQQKSSQAPKLLFHYYDKDFNNEADTPDNFQSRRPNTSFCFLDIRSPGLGDTAMYLCATSRDRQVSYTFGSGTRLTVV.

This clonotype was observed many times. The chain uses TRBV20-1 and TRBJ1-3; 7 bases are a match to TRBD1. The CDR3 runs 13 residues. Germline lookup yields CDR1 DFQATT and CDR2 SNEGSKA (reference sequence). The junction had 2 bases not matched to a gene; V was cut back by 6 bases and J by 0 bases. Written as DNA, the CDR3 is TGCAGTGCGCGGGACAGCTCTGGAAACACCATATATTTT. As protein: CSARDSSGNTIYF.

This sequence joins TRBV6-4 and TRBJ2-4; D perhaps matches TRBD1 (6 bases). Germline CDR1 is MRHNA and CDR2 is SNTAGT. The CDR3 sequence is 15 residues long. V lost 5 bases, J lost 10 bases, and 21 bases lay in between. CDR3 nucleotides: TGTGCCAGCAGTCCTATCGGGACATGCGGAAGGATTCAGTACTTC. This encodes CASSPIGTCGRIQYF.

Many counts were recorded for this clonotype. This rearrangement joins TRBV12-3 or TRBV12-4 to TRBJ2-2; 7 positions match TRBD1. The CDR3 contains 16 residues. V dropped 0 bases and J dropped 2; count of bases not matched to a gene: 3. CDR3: CASSLATGINTGELFF. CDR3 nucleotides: TGTGCCAGCAGTTTAGCGACAGGGATTAACACCGGGGAGCTGTTTTTT.

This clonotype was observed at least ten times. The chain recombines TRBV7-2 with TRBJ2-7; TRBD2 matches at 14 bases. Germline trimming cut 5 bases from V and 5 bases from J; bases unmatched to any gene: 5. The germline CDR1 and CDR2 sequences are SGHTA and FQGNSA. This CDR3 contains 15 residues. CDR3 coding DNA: TGTGCCAGCAGCCGTGGGACTAGCGGGAGAAACGAGCAGTACTTC. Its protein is CASSRGTSGRNEQYF.

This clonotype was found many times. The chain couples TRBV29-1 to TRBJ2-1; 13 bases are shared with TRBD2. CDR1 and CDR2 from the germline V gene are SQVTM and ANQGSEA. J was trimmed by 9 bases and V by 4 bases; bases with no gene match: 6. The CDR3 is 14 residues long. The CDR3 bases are TGCAGCGTTGGAACTAGCGGGAGGGGGGGTGAGCAGTTCTTC. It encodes CSVGTSGRGGEQFF.

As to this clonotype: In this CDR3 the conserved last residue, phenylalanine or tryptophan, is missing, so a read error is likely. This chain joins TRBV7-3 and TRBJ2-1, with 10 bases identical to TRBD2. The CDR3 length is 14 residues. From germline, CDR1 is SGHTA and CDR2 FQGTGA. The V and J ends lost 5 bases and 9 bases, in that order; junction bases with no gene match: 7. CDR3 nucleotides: TGTGCCAGCAGCACCCGGCTAGCGGGAGCTGAGCAGTTCCTC. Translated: CASSTRLAGAEQFL.

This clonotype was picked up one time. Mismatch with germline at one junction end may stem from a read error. The DNA for the CDR3 is TGTGCCTGCAGTTATCCGTCTCTGCGGGAGGGCTCCTACGAGCAGTACTTC. As protein: CACSYPSLREGSYEQYF. The chain employs TRBV6-2 or TRBV6-3 and TRBJ2-7, with 9 bases matching TRBD2. The CDR3 totals 17 residues. In germline, CDR1 is MNHEY, CDR2 SVGEGT.

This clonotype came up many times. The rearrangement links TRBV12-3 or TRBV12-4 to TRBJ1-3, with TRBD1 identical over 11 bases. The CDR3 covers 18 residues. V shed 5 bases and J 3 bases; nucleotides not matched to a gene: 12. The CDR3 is CASSNPGQGGMGGNTIYF. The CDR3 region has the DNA TGTGCCAGCAGTAATCCGGGACAGGGGGGAATGGGTGGAAACACCATATATTTT.

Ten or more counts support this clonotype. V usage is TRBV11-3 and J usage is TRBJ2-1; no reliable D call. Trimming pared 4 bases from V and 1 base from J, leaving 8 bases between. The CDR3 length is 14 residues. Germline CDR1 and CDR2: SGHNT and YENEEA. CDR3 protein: CASSSTTSYNEQFF. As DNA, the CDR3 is TGTGCCAGCAGCTCCACGACGTCCTACAATGAGCAGTTCTTC.